The rows below give T cell receptor beta chains drawn from one sample of a study of PD-1 blockade in classical Hodgkin lymphoma. Produced via immunoSEQ multiplex PCR; TCRdb's table is partial and in-frame only. The sample comprises about 90,000 clones, about nine tenths of which are singletons, and approximately 2.9% rests with the top ten. The specimen comprised peripheral blood mononuclear cells (PBMCs), sampled before the fourth cycle of nivolumab. The receptors originated from a human donor with classical Hodgkin lymphoma. Each CDR3 is given with its conserved first and last residue. The D gene is left open where the match is weak. Clone size is given for some rows only: seen once, a few or many times, or a class if the clone is expanded.

CDR3nt	CDR3aa	d_gene	j_gene	v_gene	abundance
TGTGCCAGCAGCTCCCAGGGAGGGGTCACCGGGGAGCTGTTTTTT	CASSSQGGVTGELFF	TRBD2	TRBJ2-2	TRBV7-9	.
TGTGCCAGCAGTGGCGGACAGTCCACCCTCTTGAACGAGCAGTACTTC	CASSGGQSTLLNEQYF	.	TRBJ2-7	TRBV6-1	once
TGTGCCAGCAGCCCCAGCGGGGGGGCTGACGAGCAGTACTTC	CASSPSGGADEQYF	TRBD2	TRBJ2-7	TRBV7-6	.
TGCGCCAGCAGCTTGACCTATCTGGCAACCCATAACACTGAAGCTTTCTTT	CASSLTYLATHNTEAFF	.	TRBJ1-1	TRBV5-1	.
TGTGCCAGCAGTTACCGGGTCAAGGATTCACCCCTCCACTTT	CASSYRVKDSPLHF	.	TRBJ1-6	TRBV6-6	few
TGTGCCAGTAGTATAGCGTATGGCGGGGGGGCCTCGTACGAGCAGTACTTC	CASSIAYGGGASYEQYF	TRBD2	TRBJ2-7	TRBV19	.
TGTGCCATCAGTGGGGACGGGACAACTACTGGAAACACCATATATTTT	CAISGDGTTTGNTIYF	.	TRBJ1-3	TRBV10-3	.
TGTGCCAGCAGCTTAGGAGGGGGGCAAAATTCACCCCTCCACTTT	CASSLGGGQNSPLHF	.	TRBJ1-6	TRBV7-2	.
TGTGCCAGCAGCTTGGGTTCCAAGACAGCTAACTATGGCTACACCTTC	CASSLGSKTANYGYTF	.	TRBJ1-2	TRBV5-6	.
TGTGCCAGTAGTATCGAGTACAGGGGAAACATTCAGTACTTC	CASSIEYRGNIQYF	TRBD1	TRBJ2-4	TRBV19	.
TGTGCCGCATCCCCGGGTTTGGGCTACGAGCAGTACTTC	CAASPGLGYEQYF	.	TRBJ2-7	TRBV28	.
TGTGCCAGCAGCTTGGCTGGGGCAGGGAACACCGGGGAGCTGTTTTTT	CASSLAGAGNTGELFF	.	TRBJ2-2	TRBV5-6	.
TGTGCCTGGACCCTTCCGACACCTGGGAGGGACACTGAAGCTTTCTTT	CAWTLPTPGRDTEAFF	.	TRBJ1-1	TRBV30	.
TGTGCCAGCAGCCAACAGGACAAGATCACAGATACGCAGTATTTT	CASSQQDKITDTQYF	.	TRBJ2-3	TRBV7-2	once
TGTGCCAGCAGTTTACAGGGGGAGAACTATGGCTACACCTTC	CASSLQGENYGYTF	TRBD1	TRBJ1-2	TRBV6-1	.
TGTGCCAGCAGCTTGCAAGGGGGCGCTGAAGCTTTCTTT	CASSLQGGAEAFF	TRBD1	TRBJ1-1	TRBV5-7	once
TGTGCCAGCAGCCGAGGGACAGGGGCGAACACTGAAGCTTTCTTT	CASSRGTGANTEAFF	TRBD1	TRBJ1-1	TRBV7-9	.
TGTGCCAGCAGCTATACTAGTCAGGGGACCCAGTACTTC	CASSYTSQGTQYF	.	TRBJ2-5	TRBV11-2	.
TGTGCTAGTGGTTTGGTGTCTGGAGGGCTAGCCTACGAGCAGTACTTC	CASGLVSGGLAYEQYF	.	TRBJ2-7	TRBV12-5	.
TGTGCCTGGAGTCGGGTGGGGACAGGGGATGCAAAACTGTTTTTT	CAWSRVGTGDAKLFF	TRBD1	TRBJ1-4	TRBV30	few
TGTGCCAGCTCGCAGACACGTTTATACCCCAATGAGCAGTTCTTC	CASSQTRLYPNEQFF	.	TRBJ2-1	TRBV14	.
TGCGCCAGCGCTAAGGGGGGGGTTTCGAGGAACACTGAAGCTTTCTTT	CASAKGGVSRNTEAFF	.	TRBJ1-1	TRBV10-2	.
TGTGCCAGCAGCTTGGAAAGGGGGACTGGAAACACCATATATTTT	CASSLERGTGNTIYF	.	TRBJ1-3	TRBV4-2	.
TGTGCCAGCAGCTTAGACAGGGTCTTATCCGTTTATGGCTACACCTTC	CASSLDRVLSVYGYTF	.	TRBJ1-2	TRBV7-2	.
TGTGCCAGCAGCGCGCAAGAGACCCAGTACTTC	CASSAQETQYF	.	TRBJ2-5	TRBV7-6	.
TGTGCCAGCAGCTTGTACGGGGACTCCTACGAGCAGTACTTC	CASSLYGDSYEQYF	.	TRBJ2-7	TRBV5-8	.
TGCGCCAGCAGCCAAGATCAATATGGGGGGAATTCACCCCTCCACTTT	CASSQDQYGGNSPLHF	.	TRBJ1-6	TRBV4-3	.
TGTGCCAGCAGCTTGAGGGAAGGCTCCTACGAGCAGTACTTC	CASSLREGSYEQYF	.	TRBJ2-7	TRBV5-8	.
TGTGCCAGCAGCTTATACCCGAACACCGGGGAGCTGTTTTTT	CASSLYPNTGELFF	.	TRBJ2-2	TRBV7-9	.
TGTGCCAGCAGCCTCAGACCCCTTTTCGGGCAGTATTTT	CASSLRPLFGQYF	.	TRBJ2-3	TRBV14	.
TGTGCCAGCAGCTTGGGGTCGTCTAGCCCAGATACGCAGTATTTT	CASSLGSSSPDTQYF	.	TRBJ2-3	TRBV5-4	.
TGTGCCAGCAGCGTAGATGAGTTCTCGTGGTTCACCTTC	CASSVDEFSWFTF	.	TRBJ1-2	TRBV9	.
TGTGCCAGCAGCCTGACTAGCGGGGGGGCATGGGATACGCAGTATTTT	CASSLTSGGAWDTQYF	TRBD2	TRBJ2-3	TRBV7-2	.
TGTGCCTGGATAAAGGGCAGTAGTGCCTATGGCTACACCTTC	CAWIKGSSAYGYTF	.	TRBJ1-2	TRBV30	.
TGTGCCAGCAGCTCATTGCAGGGGTCCGGCAATCAGCCCCAGCATTTT	CASSSLQGSGNQPQHF	.	TRBJ1-5	TRBV7-9	.
TGTGCCACCTCCTGGGCCAGCTCCTACGAGCAGTACTTC	CATSWASSYEQYF	.	TRBJ2-7	TRBV19	once
TGTGCCAGCAGCTTAGGACCGGGACAGGGCGTTTCAGGCGGCTACACCTTC	CASSLGPGQGVSGGYTF	TRBD1	TRBJ1-2	TRBV7-9	once
TGTGCCAGCACCGCTTCACCGGGGGCGGCAAATGAGCAGTTCTTC	CASTASPGAANEQFF	.	TRBJ2-1	TRBV6-4	.
TGTGCCAGCAGTTACGCTGCCGGGACAGGGAACTATGGCTACACCTTC	CASSYAAGTGNYGYTF	TRBD1	TRBJ1-2	TRBV6-5	.
TGTGCCAGCAGTCCGGGATACGATCAGCCCCAGCATTTT	CASSPGYDQPQHF	.	TRBJ1-5	TRBV6-6	.
TGTGCCAGCAGCGGGTCAGGAGGCTATGGCTACACCTTC	CASSGSGGYGYTF	.	TRBJ1-2	TRBV19	.
TGTGCCAGTAGTGCCCCTAGACTTTCCCTCGGGGAGCTGTTTTTT	CASSAPRLSLGELFF	.	TRBJ2-2	TRBV19	once
TGTGCCAGCAGTTACTCAGTCAGTGGATACGAGCAGTACTTC	CASSYSVSGYEQYF	.	TRBJ2-7	TRBV6-5	.
TGTGCCAGCAGCCGTACTAGCGGGGGGCCAGATACGCAGTATTTT	CASSRTSGGPDTQYF	TRBD2	TRBJ2-3	TRBV7-9	.
TGTGCCAGCAGCTTAGTGGTTGTGGGACTAGCGGCCCAAGAGACCCAGTACTTC	CASSLVVVGLAAQETQYF	TRBD2	TRBJ2-5	TRBV7-2	.
TGCGCCAGCAGCCAAGAGGGGGGACGTAGGAGGAATTCACCCCTCCACTTT	CASSQEGGRRRNSPLHF	.	TRBJ1-6	TRBV4-1	.
TGCGCCAGCAGTGATGACGGCAAGAGCACAGATACGCAGTATTTT	CASSDDGKSTDTQYF	.	TRBJ2-3	TRBV10-2	.
TGTGCCAGCAGGCCGGACAGGGGGTACCAAGAGACCCAGTACTTC	CASRPDRGYQETQYF	TRBD1	TRBJ2-5	TRBV28	.
TGTGCCAGCAGTCTCAACAGGGGCGGCTACACCTTC	CASSLNRGGYTF	TRBD1	TRBJ1-2	TRBV28	.
TGTGCCAGCAGCTTGAAATTCAATTCTGGGTTAGCCAAAAACATTCAGTACTTC	CASSLKFNSGLAKNIQYF	.	TRBJ2-4	TRBV5-8	.
TGTGCCAGCCTCGGACAGGGGGCTTTTGTTGGGGCCAACGTCCTGACTTTC	CASLGQGAFVGANVLTF	TRBD1	TRBJ2-6	TRBV2	.
TGTGCCAGCAGCTTAGACAGTTACTATGGCTACACCTTC	CASSLDSYYGYTF	.	TRBJ1-2	TRBV7-6	.
TGTGCCAGCAGTTACCAGGGTATACACACAGATACGCAGTATTTT	CASSYQGIHTDTQYF	.	TRBJ2-3	TRBV6-5	few
TGTGCCTGGAGTCCAGGGGGCAGGGAGACCCAGTACTTC	CAWSPGGRETQYF	TRBD1	TRBJ2-5	TRBV30	.